Listed below are T cell receptor beta chains from one sample, sequenced in a study of cytomegalovirus exposure and HLA in healthy donors. This table comes from immunoSEQ multiplex PCR, and its TCRdb copy is limited to in-frame clones, with some not included. This table has 170,000 or so clones, around four fifths appearing once. Sequencing was carried out using PBMCs. These TCRs come from a woman between 50 and 59 years old in good health and CMV-seropositive. Both conserved end residues are part of each CDR3. D genes are given only for firm matches. The size field is filled for only some rows; it gives once, few, many or a size class.

V	D	length	size	J	CDR3	DNA
TRBV5-4	.	19	.	TRBJ2-5	CASSLGLSTPLGGKETQYF	TGTGCCAGCAGCCTAGGATTAAGTACCCCGTTGGGGGGTAAAGAGACCCAGTACTTC
TRBV5-1	.	15	many	TRBJ1-5	CASSLGQAANQPQHF	TGCGCCAGCAGCTTGGGACAGGCTGCGAATCAGCCCCAGCATTTT
TRBV11-2	TRBD1	16	few	TRBJ1-1	CASRPGDRGLGTEAFF	TGTGCCAGCAGGCCGGGGGACAGGGGGCTGGGCACTGAAGCTTTCTTT
TRBV6-1	.	15	.	TRBJ2-1	CASSFLASDYNEQFF	TGTGCCAGCAGTTTCCTAGCTTCAGACTACAATGAGCAGTTCTTC
TRBV5-1	.	14	.	TRBJ1-4	CASSPGGVDEKLFF	TGCGCCAGCAGCCCGGGGGGTGTGGATGAAAAACTGTTTTTT
TRBV7-2	.	14	.	TRBJ1-5	CAGRTDLRGQPQHF	TGTGCCGGCAGGACGGACCTTCGGGGTCAGCCCCAGCATTTT
TRBV28	TRBD1	15	.	TRBJ1-5	CASSLGQLSNQPQHF	TGTGCCAGCAGTTTGGGACAGCTTAGCAATCAGCCCCAGCATTTT
TRBV2	.	15	.	TRBJ1-1	CASIDSTIMNTEAFF	TGTGCCAGCATTGACTCTACTATTATGAACACTGAAGCTTTCTTT
TRBV6-1	.	12	once	TRBJ1-1	CASTLGNTEAFF	TGTGCCAGCACCCTCGGGAACACTGAAGCTTTCTTT
TRBV2	.	14	.	TRBJ1-5	CASSERGRSSSQHF	TGTGCCAGCAGTGAACGGGGTCGAAGTTCGTCCCAGCATTTT
TRBV27	TRBD2	18	.	TRBJ2-1	CASRFLAGGPFSYNEQFF	TGTGCCAGCAGATTTCTAGCGGGGGGCCCTTTCTCCTACAATGAGCAGTTCTTC
TRBV28	.	15	.	TRBJ2-5	CASSLISGASNAQYF	TGTGCCAGCAGTTTAATCAGCGGAGCGTCGAATGCCCAGTACTTC
TRBV11-2	TRBD2	12	.	TRBJ2-1	CASSTTSDEQFF	TGTGCCAGCAGCACTACTAGCGATGAGCAGTTCTTC